A single sample is the source of the 21 T cell receptor beta chains below, sequenced in a study of vaccination effects on CD4 cells after COVID-19. After expansion with viral peptide pools in the ViraFEST assay, antigen-specific CD4+ T cells were sequenced. With more than 9 days of culture completed, CD4+ T cells were isolated. Vaccine administered to participants consisted of two doses of either BNT162b2 or mRNA-1273. Using immunoSEQ multiplex PCR, the repertoire was profiled, and TCRdb retains in-frame clones only, with some absent. The sample shows just under 30,000 clones, about 73% of them seen only once. These receptors have no identified antigens. The input for sequencing was CD4+ T cells from PBMCs cultured with HCoV-OC43 spike peptides, taken after COVID-19 vaccination. This sample's subset: HCoV-OC43 spike overlapping peptide pool stimulation. All receptors derive from a human donor who received a COVID-19 vaccine.

The chain links TRBV3-1 (or the pseudogene TRBV3-2) to TRBJ2-2, with D perhaps matching TRBD2 (5 bases). CDR1 LGHDT and CDR2 YNNKEL come from the germline V gene (reference sequence). Deletions cut 1 base from V and 6 bases from J, with 15 bases between. The CDR3 totals 16 residues. The DNA for the CDR3 is TGTGCCAGCAGCCAAGTGGTGGCGGGCCTTTCCGGGGAGCTGTTTTTT. Protein sequence: CASSQVVAGLSGELFF.

The rearrangement uses TRBV9 and TRBJ1-4, with a possible D match to TRBD1 (5 bases). The CDR3 has 14 residues. Trimming took off 3 bases at V and 10 bases at J, with 16 bases between the two ends. Germline loops: CDR1 SGDLS, CDR2 YYNGEE. The DNA for the CDR3 is TGTGCCAGCAGCGCACCGCGACGCGGGGGAAAACTGTTTTTT. Protein sequence: CASSAPRRGGKLFF.

This clone was counted only a few times. CDR3 nucleotides: TGTGCCAGCAGCCCCGATGGACAGTACCAGCCCCAGCATTTT. It is translated as CASSPDGQYQPQHF. The chain couples TRBV11-2 to TRBJ1-5, with a tentative D call TRBD1 (6 bases). V was shortened by 5 bases and J by 7 bases, with 15 bases between the two germline ends. The CDR3 has 14 residues. Germline CDR1 is SGHAT and CDR2 is FQNNGV.

V gene TRBV13 combines with J gene TRBJ2-1, with 12 bases aligning to TRBD2. The CDR3 runs 19 residues. The V segment lost 1 base and the J segment 7 bases; nucleotides outside the gene matches: 14. Germline loops: CDR1 PRHDT, CDR2 FYEKMQ (reference sequence). The CDR3 DNA sequence: TGTGCCAGCAGCTTAGAACGTCTAGCGGGAGGGCAAATTAAGAATGAGCAGTTCTTC. Translating it yields CASSLERLAGGQIKNEQFF.

There are a few counts of this clone. The genes are TRBV4-1 and TRBJ1-3, with D hard to call. The CDR3 is made up of 16 amino acids. Germline lookup yields CDR1 MGHRA and CDR2 YSYEKL. V shed 1 base and J shed 4 bases, with 14 bases lying between them. This CDR3 is CASSQGEGLTGNTIYF. In DNA form, the CDR3 reads TGCGCCAGCAGCCAAGGGGAAGGGCTGACAGGAAACACCATATATTTT.

This rearrangement joins TRBV6-1 to TRBJ2-7; no clear D. Trimming removed 3 bases at V and 5 bases at J, with 11 bases between. The CDR3 totals 13 residues. Germline-derived CDR1 and CDR2 are MNHNS and SASEGT. The CDR3 nucleotides are TGTGCCAGCAGTGAGGGCATGTGGGACGAGCAGTACTTC. This gives the protein CASSEGMWDEQYF.

The gene calls are TRBV6-5 and TRBJ1-1; tentative D call: TRBD1 (6 bases). Deletions cut 7 bases from V and 1 base from J, with 10 bases between. Germline V gives CDR1 MNHEY, CDR2 SVGAGI. The CDR3 length is 13 residues. Here the CDR3 reads CASNGQPNTEAFF. In DNA form, the CDR3 reads TGTGCCAGCAATGGACAGCCGAACACTGAAGCTTTCTTT.

This clone showed up just once. The V and J genes are TRBV7-2 and TRBJ2-7, with TRBD1 identical over 8 bases. Germline-derived CDR1 and CDR2 are SGHTA and FQGNSA. The CDR3 spans 15 residues. V was pared by 2 bases and J by 3 bases, with 6 bases of the junction left unmatched. Written as DNA, the CDR3 is TGTGCCAGCAGCTTATCGACAGGGGTTGGCTACGAGCAGTACTTC. Its translation is CASSLSTGVGYEQYF.

The chain links TRBV2 to TRBJ1-2, with 7 bases aligning to TRBD1. Trimming took 6 bases from V and 1 from J; bases not matched to a gene: 8. Germline CDR1 SNHLY, CDR2 FYNNEI. This CDR3 spans 15 amino acids. The CDR3: CASRDRRYDNYGYTF. The CDR3, as DNA: TGTGCCAGCAGGGACAGGCGATACGATAACTATGGCTACACCTTC.

This clone was seen once. V and J are TRBV29-1 and TRBJ2-1, with TRBD2 matching 7 bases. This CDR3 contains 12 residues. After removal of 6 bases from V and 4 bases from J, the junction contained 3 bases not matched to a gene. The germline CDR1 and CDR2 sequences are SQVTM and ANQGSEA. The CDR3 here is CSVGTNYNEQFF. CDR3 bases: TGCAGCGTGGGGACTAATTACAATGAGCAGTTCTTC.

This clone was picked up one time. The chain carries TRBV7-9 and TRBJ2-7; D may be TRBD2 (5 bases). This CDR3 comprises 13 residues. Germline V CDR1 and CDR2: SEHNR, FQNEAQ (reference sequence). Trimming removed 0 bases at V and 7 bases at J, with 10 bases between. The chain's CDR3 is CASSLAGVVEQYF. The CDR3, as DNA: TGTGCCAGCAGCTTAGCGGGAGTGGTAGAGCAGTACTTC.

There are a few counts of this clone. The genes are TRBV3-1 (or the pseudogene TRBV3-2) and TRBJ1-1; tentative D call: TRBD1 (5 bases). The CDR3 totals 15 residues. Germline loops: CDR1 LGHDT, CDR2 YNNKEL (reference sequence). Deletions cut 1 base from V and 2 bases from J, with 11 bases between. CDR3: CASSQAKGANTEAFF. DNA for the CDR3: TGTGCCAGCAGCCAAGCTAAAGGGGCCAACACTGAAGCTTTCTTT.

This clone has only one observation. The rearrangement links TRBV15 to TRBJ1-6; D gene ambiguous. The germline V and J ends were trimmed by 2 bases and 9 bases, with 8 bases remaining between them. Looked up from germline, CDR1 is LNHNV and CDR2 is YYDKDF (reference sequence). This CDR3 is 13 amino acids long. In DNA, the CDR3 is TGTGCCACCAGCAGACAAGAGAGTTCACCCCTCCACTTT. Translating it yields CATSRQESSPLHF. The whole variable domain, remainder taken from reference TRBV15 and TRBJ1-6, is DAMVIQNPRYQVTQFGKPVTLSCSQTLNHNVMYWYQQKSSQAPKLLFHYYDKDFNNEADTPDNFQSRRPNTSFCFLDIRSPGLGDTAMYLCATSRQESSPLHFGNGTRLTVT.

The count of this clone is one. The genes are TRBV6-1 and TRBJ2-1; 10 nucleotides match TRBD2. The germline V gene has CDR1 MNHNS and CDR2 SASEGT. The CDR3 spans 20 residues. The V segment lost 0 bases and the J segment 9 bases; nucleotides outside the gene matches: 20. The CDR3 here is CASSEARLAGAPRRWGEQFF. CDR3 bases: TGTGCCAGCAGTGAAGCACGCCTAGCGGGGGCCCCGAGGAGATGGGGTGAGCAGTTCTTC.

This clone was found a few times. The J gene is TRBJ2-1, the V gene TRBV4-2; TRBD1 matches 9 bases. Losses at the gene ends were 7 bases for V and 8 bases for J; bases not matched to a gene: 9. CDR1 LGHNA and CDR2 YNFKEQ come from the germline V gene. The CDR3 runs 14 residues. The CDR3 sequence: CASTSGTGYHEQFF. The CDR3 DNA reads TGTGCCAGCACCTCAGGGACAGGGTACCATGAGCAGTTCTTC.

V usage is TRBV18 and J usage is TRBJ2-1, with D tentatively TRBD2 (5 bases). Per germline, CDR1 KGHSH and CDR2 LQKENI. Trimming stripped 2 bases from V and 14 bases from J, with 13 bases between. The CDR3 has 12 amino acids. The CDR3 here is CASSPFGGREFF. The CDR3 DNA reads TGTGCCAGCTCACCATTCGGAGGTCGTGAGTTCTTC.

The chain links TRBV9 to TRBJ1-2, with D uncertain. The ends were cut back, 4 bases at V and 8 bases at J, with 15 bases in the middle. Germline assignment: CDR1 SGDLS and CDR2 YYNGEE. The CDR3 has 13 residues. CDR3 in amino acids: CASSLIDRRGYTF. The CDR3 coding sequence is TGTGCCAGCAGCCTTATCGACCGTAGAGGCTACACCTTC.

V usage is TRBV6-5 and J usage is TRBJ2-3; 8 bases agree with TRBD2. Germline CDR1 MNHEY, CDR2 SVGAGI. V shed 9 bases and J 3 bases; nucleotides not matched to a gene: 8. The CDR3 extends over 14 amino acids. The CDR3 DNA reads as TGTGCCAGTTCCACCGGGGGGGGAACAGATACGCAGTATTTT. This codes for CASSTGGGTDTQYF.

The chain couples TRBV18 to TRBJ1-4, with D uncertain. Trimming left V 3 bases short and J 0 bases short, with 8 bases between. The CDR3 totals 15 residues. CDR1 and CDR2 from the germline V gene are KGHSH and LQKENI. DNA of the CDR3: TGTGCCAGCTCACCTCGGGGTGCAACTAATGAAAAACTGTTTTTT. It yields the protein CASSPRGATNEKLFF.

V and J are TRBV6-5 and TRBJ2-5; 12 positions match TRBD2. The length of the CDR3 is 15 residues. Germline CDR1 MNHEY, CDR2 SVGAGI. J gave up 2 bases and V 7 bases, and 5 bases lay outside the gene matches. The CDR3 DNA reads TGTGCCAGCAACCTAGCGGGGGGGAGGCAAGAGACCCAGTACTTC. Translating it yields CASNLAGGRQETQYF.

The rearrangement uses TRBV3-1 (or the pseudogene TRBV3-2) and TRBJ2-1, with 7 bases identical to TRBD2. V lost 4 bases to trimming and J lost 1 base; unmatched junction nucleotides: 10. The CDR3 extends over 17 amino acids. Germline CDR1 reads LGHDT; CDR2 reads YNNKEL (reference sequence). CDR3 in amino acids: CASSLSSGRVSYNEQFF. The DNA of the CDR3 is TGTGCCAGCAGCCTCTCGTCGGGGAGGGTATCCTACAATGAGCAGTTCTTC.